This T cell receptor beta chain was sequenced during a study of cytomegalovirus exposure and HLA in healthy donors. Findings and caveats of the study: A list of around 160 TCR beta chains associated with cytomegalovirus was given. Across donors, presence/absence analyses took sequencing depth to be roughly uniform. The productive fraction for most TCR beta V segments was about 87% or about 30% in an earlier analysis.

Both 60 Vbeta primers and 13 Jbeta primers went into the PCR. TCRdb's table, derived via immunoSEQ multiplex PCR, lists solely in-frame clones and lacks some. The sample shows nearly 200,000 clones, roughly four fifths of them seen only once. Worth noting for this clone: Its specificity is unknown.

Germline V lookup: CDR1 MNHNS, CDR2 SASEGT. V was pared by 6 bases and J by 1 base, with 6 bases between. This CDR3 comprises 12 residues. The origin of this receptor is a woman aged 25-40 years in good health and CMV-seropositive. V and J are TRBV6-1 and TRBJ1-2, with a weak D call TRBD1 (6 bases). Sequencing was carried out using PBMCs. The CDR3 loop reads CASRDSNYGYTF. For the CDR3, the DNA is TGTGCCAGCAGGGACAGTAACTATGGCTACACCTTC.